This is a list of T cell receptor beta chains from one sample in a study of post-analysis software for immune sequencing data. TCRdb redid the calling of the PCR reads with MiXCR, one entry per CDR3 protein. The table records fewer than 850,000 distinct CDR3 sequences, about half of them present only once. The specimen sequenced was blood. The receptors originated from a girl under 18 with multiple sclerosis. The CDR3 runs from the conserved cysteine through the conserved F or W. D genes are given only for firm matches. The size entry is marked missing in some rows and otherwise reads once, few, many or a size class.

len	j_gene	v_gene	d_gene	abundance	CDR3nt	CDR3aa
12	TRBJ2-3	TRBV7-9	-	few	TGTGCCAGCAGCCGCCAAGAGGATACGCAGTATTTT	CASSRQEDTQYF
13	TRBJ2-7	TRBV7-2	-	-	TGTGCCAGCAGCCCGGTTAGCTCCTACGAGCAGTACTTC	CASSPVSSYEQYF
15	TRBJ1-2	TRBV9	TRBD1	-	TGTGCCAGCAGCCCCTGGGACAGGGGCCCATATGGCTACACCTTC	CASSPWDRGPYGYTF
17	TRBJ2-6	TRBV2	-	few	TGTGCCAGCAGTGAAAGAACAGGGACCCATGGGGCCAACGTCCTGACTTTC	CASSERTGTHGANVLTF
14	TRBJ1-2	TRBV4-1	TRBD1	few	TGCGCCAGCAGCCAGGGACAGCCTAACTATGGCTACACCTTC	CASSQGQPNYGYTF
15	TRBJ2-4	TRBV3-1	-	-	TGTGCCAGCAGCCAAGGACGTGTAATTACAAACATTCAGTACTTC	CASSQGRVITNIQYF
14	TRBJ2-1	TRBV3-1	-	-	TGTGCCAGCAGTCTCCATGAACCGTCCAATGAGCAGTTCTTC	CASSLHEPSNEQFF
16	TRBJ2-4	TRBV29-1	TRBD1	-	TGCAGCGTTGCTACCCCACAGGGGCAGGCCAAAAACATTCAGTACTTC	CSVATPQGQAKNIQYF
14	TRBJ2-5	TRBV2	TRBD1	-	TGTGCCAGCAGAGCACGGGACAGGAAAGAGACCCAGTACTTC	CASRARDRKETQYF
14	TRBJ1-5	TRBV20-1	TRBD1	few	TGCAGTGCTGCCACAGGGGGCAACAATCAGCCCCAGCATTTT	CSAATGGNNQPQHF
11	TRBJ2-7	TRBV10-3	-	few	TGTGCCATCAGTGGCAGTTACGAGCAGTACTTC	CAISGSYEQYF
16	TRBJ2-1	TRBV5-1	TRBD2	-	TGCGCCAGCAGCTTGGCCGTCGCTAGCGGGGGGGCTTCGCAGTTCTTC	CASSLAVASGGASQFF
14	TRBJ2-5	TRBV27	-	few	TGTGCCAGCAGTAAACAGGTGGAAGGCGAGACCCAGTACTTC	CASSKQVEGETQYF
18	TRBJ1-2	TRBV20-1	-	-	TGCAGTGCCGACTTGCGAAGTCGGAAGGACAACCCCAACTATGGCTACACCTTC	CSADLRSRKDNPNYGYTF
17	TRBJ2-3	TRBV7-3	-	-	TGTGCCAGCAGCAACCTTCCACTAGCTTTCGGCACAGATACGCAGTATTTT	CASSNLPLAFGTDTQYF
15	TRBJ2-7	TRBV7-2	-	-	TGTGCCAGCAGCTCGCGAGCAGAAAACCGTGACGAGCAGTACTTC	CASSSRAENRDEQYF
14	TRBJ2-7	TRBV7-9	-	-	TGTGCCAGCAGCGAAGATTGGGATACCTACGAGCAGTACTTC	CASSEDWDTYEQYF
17	TRBJ2-1	TRBV29-1	TRBD2	few	TGCAGCGTTGAGGGGGTGAGCGGGATCGGATCCTACAATGAGCAGTTCTTC	CSVEGVSGIGSYNEQFF
14	TRBJ1-2	TRBV7-2	-	few	TGTGCCAGCAGACCAGGGGTCGGGAACTATGGCTACACCTTC	CASRPGVGNYGYTF
15	TRBJ1-2	TRBV12-3/TRBV12-4	-	few	TGTGCCAGCAGTTTATTTCAGGGTTTTACCTATGGCTACACCTTC	CASSLFQGFTYGYTF
12	TRBJ1-2	TRBV12-5	-	-	TGTGCTAGTGGTACTGCTAACTATGGCTACACCTTC	CASGTANYGYTF
12	TRBJ2-7	TRBV20-1	-	-	TGCAGTGCTAATGGCGTATCCTACGAGCAGTACTTC	CSANGVSYEQYF
14	TRBJ1-1	TRBV6-4	-	once	TGTGCCAGCAGTGACTCGAGTGTCTCCACTGAAGCTTTCTTT	CASSDSSVSTEAFF
17	TRBJ2-1	TRBV20-1	TRBD2	few	TGCAGTGCTAGAGGGACTAGCGGGAGAGGCTCCTACAATGAGCAGTTCTTC	CSARGTSGRGSYNEQFF
15	TRBJ2-1	TRBV7-9	-	-	TGTGCCAGCAGTTTAAGCGAGAGCTCCTACAATGAGCAGTTCTTC	CASSLSESSYNEQFF
15	TRBJ2-7	TRBV20-1	TRBD2	few	TGCAGTGCTAGGTTTCCTAGCGGGACCCCCTACGAGCAGTACTTC	CSARFPSGTPYEQYF
14	TRBJ2-1	TRBV20-1	TRBD2	-	TGCAGTGCTAGCAGCGGACTAGCCTGCGGTGAGCAGTTCTTC	CSASSGLACGEQFF
15	TRBJ2-7	TRBV4-3	TRBD2	few	TGCGCCAGCAGCCAAGATTGGCGGGAGGGGTACGAGCAGTACTTC	CASSQDWREGYEQYF
14	TRBJ2-2	TRBV4-3	-	-	TGCGCCAGCAGCCCAGGGGCCGGTGGCGGGGAGCTGTTTTTT	CASSPGAGGGELFF
13	TRBJ1-4	TRBV9	-	few	TGTGCCAGCAGCGTCGCGGGGAATGAAAAACTGTTTTTT	CASSVAGNEKLFF
19	TRBJ2-7	TRBV28	TRBD2	-	TGTGCCAGCAGTCCCCACCCGGGACTAGCGGGAGAGTGGGCCTACGAGCAGTACTTC	CASSPHPGLAGEWAYEQYF
13	TRBJ2-7	TRBV27	-	-	TGTGCCAGCAGTTTGGCCCTATTCTACGAGCAGTACTTC	CASSLALFYEQYF
14	TRBJ1-1	TRBV12-3/TRBV12-4	TRBD1	-	TGTGCCAGCACCTTAGGCAGGGGGCCTCCGGATGCTTTCTTT	CASTLGRGPPDAFF
16	TRBJ2-5	TRBV20-1	-	-	TGCAGTGCTAGACCCCGACGGAGTCGTAGGGAAGAGACCCAGTACTTC	CSARPRRSRREETQYF
14	TRBJ2-7	TRBV3-1	TRBD2	-	TGTGCCAGCAGCCCGAGACTAGCAGCCTACGAGCAGTACTTC	CASSPRLAAYEQYF
13	TRBJ2-3	TRBV7-9	-	-	TGTGCCAGCAGCTTAACGAACTCAGATACGCAGTATTTT	CASSLTNSDTQYF
14	TRBJ2-1	TRBV20-1	-	few	TGCAGTGCACCCGACTTAAGCTCCTACAATGAGCAGTTCTTC	CSAPDLSSYNEQFF
12	TRBJ2-1	TRBV7-9	-	-	TGTGCCAGCTCCCCTGGGGGTAGTGAGCAGTTCTTC	CASSPGGSEQFF
18	TRBJ1-3	TRBV4-2	-	-	TGTGCCAGCAGCCAAGACCCCCGCGGTCCAGGCTCTGGAAACACCATATATTTT	CASSQDPRGPGSGNTIYF
17	TRBJ2-7	TRBV28	-	-	TGTGCCAGCAGTTTATCCTCTCCGGGACTGAAAACCTACGAGCAGTACTTC	CASSLSSPGLKTYEQYF
15	TRBJ2-5	TRBV28	TRBD2	few	TGTGCCAGCAGTTTCACTAGCGGGAGATATGTGACCCAGTACTTC	CASSFTSGRYVTQYF
12	TRBJ2-1	TRBV20-1	-	-	TGCAGTGCTAGGGACAGCCGGGGTGAGCAGTTCTTC	CSARDSRGEQFF